The 20 T cell receptor beta chains in this list originate from one sample, sequenced in a study of tissue T cells after allogeneic stem cell transplantation. Only in-frame clones appear in the TCRdb table, and some are missing; sequencing was by immunoSEQ multiplex PCR. The table lists around 28,000 clones, about 85% of them singletons. The sequenced sample was blood, obtained before transplantation. The receptors come from a woman aged 18 to 55 who later had graft-versus-host disease after an allogeneic stem cell transplant.

This chain connects TRBV19 to TRBJ1-1; D is possibly TRBD1 (5 bases). The CDR3 consists of 13 residues. The V gene lost 7 bases and the J gene lost 0 bases, with 9 bases spanning the gap. Germline-derived CDR1 and CDR2 are LNHDA and SQIVND (reference sequence). DNA of the CDR3: TGTGCCAGTATTACAGGAGTGAACACTGAAGCTTTCTTT. Translation: CASITGVNTEAFF. Complete variable domain (other parts from reference TRBV19 and TRBJ1-1): DGGITQSPKYLFRKEGQNVTLSCEQNLNHDAMYWYRQDPGQGLRLIYYSQIVNDFQKGDIAEGYSVSREKKESFPLTVTSAQKNPTAFYLCASITGVNTEAFFGQGTRLTVV.

The chain uses TRBV6-5 and TRBJ2-7; 9 bases fit TRBD1. Trimming at V came to 6 bases and at J to 2 bases, leaving 5 bases not matched to a gene. The CDR3 sequence is 14 residues long. Germline CDR1 reads MNHEY; CDR2 reads SVGAGI. Here the CDR3 DNA reads TGTGCCAGCAGGATCGGACAGGGGACCTACGAGCAGTACTTC. Translated: CASRIGQGTYEQYF.

The chain couples TRBV6-2 or TRBV6-3 to TRBJ1-1; perhaps TRBD1 as D (5 bases). CDR3 length equals 14 residues. Per the germline V gene, CDR1 is MNHEY and CDR2 is SVGEGT. Trimming shortened V by 0 bases and J by 5 bases, and 10 bases separated the two germline ends. The CDR3 DNA follows: TGTGCCAGCAGTTACTCGACGGGGGTTACTGAAGCTTTCTTT. The encoded protein is CASSYSTGVTEAFF.

V gene TRBV28 combines with J gene TRBJ1-2, with TRBD1 matching 8 bases. Losses at the gene ends were 3 bases for V and 7 bases for J; bases not matched to a gene: 4. The CDR3 loop spans 13 amino acids. Looked up from germline, CDR1 is MDHEN and CDR2 is SYDVKM. CDR3 DNA sequence: TGTGCCAGCAGTTTTCACAGGGGGGCTGGCTACACCTTC. As protein: CASSFHRGAGYTF.

The chain carries TRBV2 and TRBJ2-5; D is ambiguous. Germline V gene data show CDR1 as SNHLY and CDR2 as FYNNEI. Trimming took 5 bases from V and 3 from J, leaving 10 bases between them. The CDR3 is 13 amino acids. CDR3 bases: TGTGCCAGCAGTTCAACAGACGAAGAGACCCAGTACTTC. Translation: CASSSTDEETQYF.

V and J are TRBV5-5 and TRBJ2-1; a possible D gene is TRBD2 (6 bases). The ends were cut back, 6 bases at V and 7 bases at J, with 20 bases in the middle. Germline CDR1 is SGHKS and CDR2 is YYEKEE (reference sequence). This CDR3 is built from 15 residues. The CDR3: CASTAVGTHTNEQFF. The CDR3 nucleotides read TGTGCCAGCACCGCGGTCGGGACTCACACAAATGAGCAGTTCTTC.

V is TRBV5-1 and J is TRBJ1-2; D is perhaps TRBD1 (5 bases). The V gene's germline CDR1 is SGHRS and CDR2 YFSETQ. The CDR3 length is 14 residues. Between the trimmed V and J ends, which lost 0 bases and 3 bases, there was a span of 9 bases. CDR3 loop: CASSLEGTDYGYTF. DNA of the CDR3: TGCGCCAGCAGCTTGGAGGGGACTGACTATGGCTACACCTTC.

This sequence joins TRBV11-2 and TRBJ2-3; D might be TRBD1 (5 bases). The CDR3 is made up of 13 amino acids. V dropped 3 bases and J dropped 3 bases, with 7 bases sitting between them. Germline V lookup: CDR1 SGHAT, CDR2 FQNNGV. CDR3 protein: CASSFPGTDTQYF. The CDR3 DNA reads as TGTGCCAGCAGCTTCCCAGGGACAGATACGCAGTATTTT.

This chain connects TRBV9 to TRBJ2-7; 7 bases line up with TRBD1. Trimming took 5 bases from V and 2 from J; bases not matched to a gene: 7. CDR3 length equals 14 residues. CDR1 is SGDLS, CDR2 YYNGEE, per germline. The DNA for the CDR3 is TGTGCCAGCAGTTCCGGGACAGCAACCTACGAGCAGTACTTC. Its protein is CASSSGTATYEQYF.

This clone has a handful of counts. This chain connects TRBV5-4 to TRBJ2-7; 8 nucleotides match TRBD1. Germline V lookup: CDR1 SGHNT, CDR2 YYREEE (reference sequence). V shed 3 bases and J 12 bases; nucleotides not matched to a gene: 14. The CDR3 totals 14 residues. CDR3 DNA: TGTGCCAGCAGCTACGGACAGGGACCACGCCAGCCGTACTTC. Its protein product is CASSYGQGPRQPYF.

The V call is TRBV27, the J call TRBJ2-1; D gene ambiguous. The germline V gene encodes CDR1 MNHEY and CDR2 SMNVEV (reference sequence). The CDR3 covers 14 residues. V lost 6 bases to trimming and J lost 4 bases, with 13 bases between them. This chain's CDR3 is CASRASGIYNEQFF. Written as DNA, the CDR3 is TGTGCCAGCAGGGCTAGTGGGATATACAATGAGCAGTTCTTC.

V is TRBV9 and J is TRBJ1-2; no definite D call. Germline V lookup: CDR1 SGDLS, CDR2 YYNGEE. The CDR3 totals 14 residues. V was shortened by 6 bases and J by 1 base, with 13 bases between the two germline ends. The CDR3 region has the DNA TGTGCCAGCATAAGAGGGAGGGTTAACTATGGCTACACCTTC. It translates to CASIRGRVNYGYTF.

The J gene is TRBJ2-1, the V gene TRBV12-5, with 7 bases that match TRBD2. With V trimmed by 0 bases and J by 0 bases, 5 bases remained unmatched. The CDR3 spans 17 residues. Germline CDR1 and CDR2: LGHNT and FRNRAP. DNA for the CDR3: TGTGCTAGTGGTTTGGTGGTGGGAGGGAGCTCCTACAATGAGCAGTTCTTC. Protein product: CASGLVVGGSSYNEQFF.

The chain has TRBV5-1 and TRBJ2-1, with 9 positions matching TRBD1. In germline, CDR1 is SGHRS, CDR2 YFSETQ. There are 15 residues in the CDR3. Trimming removed 4 bases from V and 7 bases from J; junction bases left unmatched: 9. Here the CDR3 reads CASSPTGGVRNEQFF. DNA for the CDR3: TGCGCCAGCAGCCCCACAGGGGGCGTCAGGAATGAGCAGTTCTTC.

The V call is TRBV6-5, the J call TRBJ2-2; 7 bases are a match to TRBD2. CDR1 is MNHEY, CDR2 SVGAGI, per germline. This CDR3 spans 16 amino acids. J gave up 0 bases and V 2 bases, and 3 bases lay outside the gene matches. CDR3 region: CASSYTGLANTGELFF. The CDR3 DNA reads as TGTGCCAGCAGTTACACCGGACTAGCGAACACCGGGGAGCTGTTTTTT.

J is TRBJ1-6 and V is TRBV6-2 or TRBV6-3; D possibly corresponds to TRBD1 (5 bases). Germline V gives CDR1 MNHEY, CDR2 SVGEGT. CDR3 length equals 19 residues. Trimming pared 6 bases from V and 8 bases from J, leaving 29 bases between. The CDR3 loop is CASSTIPGLQALGDSPLHF. As DNA, the CDR3 is TGTGCCAGCAGCACAATTCCGGGACTGCAAGCACTGGGGGATTCACCCCTCCACTTT.

The chain combines TRBV5-1 with TRBJ1-2; D might be TRBD1 (6 bases). Germline V CDR1 and CDR2: SGHRS, YFSETQ. V was clipped by 7 bases and J by 7 bases, with 14 bases between them. The length of the CDR3 is 12 residues. The CDR3: CASAPARGGYTF. DNA for the CDR3: TGCGCCAGCGCCCCGGCCAGGGGTGGCTACACCTTC.

J is TRBJ1-1 and V is TRBV3-1 (or the pseudogene TRBV3-2); D possibly corresponds to TRBD1 (6 bases). The CDR3 sequence is 14 residues long. Per the germline V gene, CDR1 is LGHDT and CDR2 is YNNKEL (reference sequence). Trimming shortened V by 6 bases and J by 1 base, and 12 bases separated the two germline ends. The CDR3 loop reads CASRRQETNTEAFF. In DNA, the CDR3 is TGTGCCAGCAGACGACAGGAGACGAACACTGAAGCTTTCTTT.

V and J are TRBV5-1 and TRBJ1-1; TRBD1 matches 8 bases. Germline V CDR1 and CDR2: SGHRS, YFSETQ. This CDR3 region has 15 residues. The ends lost 5 bases at V and 4 bases at J; junction bases unmatched: 10. The CDR3 protein is CASRLTRGPGTEAFF. For the CDR3, the DNA is TGCGCCAGCAGGTTAACCAGGGGGCCCGGCACTGAAGCTTTCTTT.

This clone is large in the sample. The CDR3 here is CASSGRGEQYF. Here the CDR3 DNA reads TGTGCCAGCAGTGGAAGGGGCGAGCAGTACTTC. The chain has TRBV14 and TRBJ2-7; maybe TRBD1 (5 bases). The CDR3 length is 11 residues. V lost 6 bases and J 6 bases, leaving 9 bases between the germline ends. Germline V gene sequence: CDR1 SGHDN, CDR2 FVKESK.